Sequencing of this TCR beta chain was carried out in a study of CD8 T cells in Susac syndrome. Study overall: When blood was collected, patients with Susac syndrome were therapy-naive, were taking corticosteroids, or were receiving intravenous immunoglobulin alone. Study outcomes and limitations: Clonal expansion of Susac CD8+ cells peaked in TEMRA cells, and it also peaked in active patients.

From blood CD8+ and CD4+ T cells, TCR beta sequences were generated. As to this clonotype: Its antigen is still unknown.

This CDR3 has 13 amino acids. Unmatched junction bases numbered 4, after V lost 7 bases and J lost 2 bases. The V gene's germline CDR1 is SQVTM and CDR2 ANQGSEA. Random hexamers were used to reverse transcribe the RNA input (about 0.5 to 1 ug). The TCR beta CDR3 was amplified by immunoSEQ multiplex PCR across 54 Vbeta, 13 Jbeta. TCRdb passed the immunoSEQ multiplex PCR reads through MiXCR, listing each CDR3 protein once. The sample lists under 70,000 distinct CDR3 sequences, approximately 95% seen once, with less than 0.95% in the top ten. Sample: CD8+ T cells from PBMCs. The chain is built from TRBV29-1 and TRBJ2-5; 10 bases match TRBD1. The receptor's source is a human donor with Susac syndrome. The CDR3, as DNA: TGCAGCGAGACGGGACAGGGGCAAGAGACCCAGTACTTC. Protein product: CSETGQGQETQYF.